This T cell receptor (beta chain) emerged from a study of beta chain features in type 1 diabetes. Study observations and caveats: Researchers report that Type 1 diabetes patients had moderately but significantly shorter TCRB CDR3s across all four CD4+ subsets.

Germline V lookup: CDR1 MNHNS, CDR2 SASEGT. The length of the CDR3 is 15 residues. V lost 5 bases, J lost 3 bases, and 11 bases lay in between. The entirety of the isolated RNA underwent reverse transcription, so expressed TCRB transcripts were sequenced. Profiling relied on immunoSEQ multiplex PCR, and the TCRdb table lists in-frame clones only, not all of them. This table holds about 640,000 clones, roughly an eighth found once. Of note for this clone: Its specificity is not known.

The sequence came from a man younger than 40 with type 1 diabetes. Sequencing was done on a sample of naive CD4+ T cells from blood. The chain joins TRBV6-1 to TRBJ1-6; no clear D. This chain's CDR3 is CASSSSGVYNSPLHF. CDR3 sequence (DNA): TGTGCCAGCAGTTCAAGTGGAGTCTATAATTCACCCCTCCACTTT.